The rows below give T cell receptor beta chains drawn from one sample of a study of T cells in Graves' hyperthyroidism and ophthalmopathy. In TCRdb, the multiplex PCR reads were re-called with MiXCR into one record per CDR3 protein. The sample holds about 540,000 distinct CDR3 sequences, roughly 46% seen once. Sequencing was done on a sample of peripheral blood or thyroid tissue (not recorded which). These receptors were collected from a woman aged 18-29 years with Graves' hyperthyroidism. CDR3s include the opening cysteine and the closing phenylalanine or tryptophan. A D gene is named only where the DNA matches it firmly. Only some rows state a clone size, as once, few, many or a class for expanded clones.

CDR3 | DNA | V | D | J | size
CASSLPYPMEQFF | TGTGCCAGCAGCTTGCCTTACCCAATGGAGCAGTTCTTC | TRBV7-9 | . | TRBJ2-1 | once
CASSLVRTSGSRNEQFF | TGTGCCAGCAGCTTAGTCCGGACTAGCGGGAGTAGAAATGAGCAGTTCTTC | TRBV7-9 | TRBD2 | TRBJ2-1 | .
CSATGTGHNEQYF | TGCAGTGCTACCGGGACAGGGCACAATGAGCAGTACTTC | TRBV20-1 | TRBD1 | TRBJ2-7 | .
CASSVGTGESPLHF | TGTGCCAGCAGCGTTGGGACAGGGGAATCACCCCTCCACTTT | TRBV14 | TRBD1 | TRBJ1-6 | .
CASQSAWGGTDTQYF | TGTGCCAGCCAGTCGGCGTGGGGGGGCACAGATACGCAGTATTTT | TRBV7-8 | . | TRBJ2-3 | .
CASSARGLTEAFF | TGTGCCAGCAGTGCCAGGGGTCTAACGGAAGCTTTCTTT | TRBV7-9 | . | TRBJ1-1 | .
CASSLGDRTGANVLTF | TGCGCCAGCAGCTTGGGAGACAGAACTGGGGCCAACGTCCTGACTTTC | TRBV5-1 | . | TRBJ2-6 | many
CASSEGDSGQPQHF | TGCGCCAGCAGTGAGGGCGACAGTGGCCAGCCCCAGCATTTT | TRBV10-1 | . | TRBJ1-5 | .
CSAPRPGYEQYF | TGCAGTGCACCCAGACCGGGTTACGAGCAGTACTTC | TRBV20-1 | . | TRBJ2-7 | .
CAWSDRDSNQPQHF | TGTGCCTGGAGTGACCGGGACAGCAATCAGCCCCAGCATTTT | TRBV30 | . | TRBJ1-5 | .
CASFLGGAPGELFF | TGTGCCAGCTTTTTAGGGGGCGCGCCCGGGGAGCTGTTTTTT | TRBV2 | TRBD1 | TRBJ2-2 | many
CSLLWGQGFNYGYTF | TGCAGCCTCCTCTGGGGACAAGGGTTCAACTATGGCTACACCTTC | TRBV29-1 | . | TRBJ1-2 | once
CASSLAWDRGLGTPLHF | TGTGCCAGCAGCTTAGCGTGGGACAGGGGACTAGGAACACCCCTCCACTTT | TRBV7-2 | TRBD1 | TRBJ1-6 | .
CASSPLKGMLRNQPQHF | TGTGCCAGCAGTCCCTTAAAAGGGATGCTTCGCAATCAGCCCCAGCATTTT | TRBV6-2/TRBV6-3 | . | TRBJ1-5 | .
CSARLIAGDDYEQYF | TGCAGTGCTAGACTTATAGCGGGAGATGACTACGAGCAGTACTTC | TRBV20-1 | TRBD2 | TRBJ2-7 | many
CASSFRLAGDLNEQFF | TGTGCCAGCAGTTTCCGACTAGCGGGAGACCTAAATGAGCAGTTCTTC | TRBV12-3/TRBV12-4 | TRBD2 | TRBJ2-1 | .
CAWLNRVGDTEAFF | TGTGCCTGGTTAAACAGGGTTGGGGACACTGAAGCTTTCTTT | TRBV30 | . | TRBJ1-1 | .
CASSYTGPSNQPQHF | TGTGCCAGCAGTTATACCGGGCCAAGCAATCAGCCCCAGCATTTT | TRBV6-6 | . | TRBJ1-5 | many
CASSDPGPSGNTIYF | TGTGCCAGCAGCGACCCAGGGCCCTCTGGAAACACCATATATTTT | TRBV12-3/TRBV12-4 | . | TRBJ1-3 | many
CASSQGWTDLNTEAFF | TGTGCCAGCAGCCAGGGTTGGACTGACTTGAACACTGAAGCTTTCTTT | TRBV4-2 | . | TRBJ1-1 | many
CASSPLQGAGGGYTF | TGTGCCAGCTCACCACTCCAGGGGGCCGGGGGTGGCTACACCTTC | TRBV18 | TRBD1 | TRBJ1-2 | .
CATSSARGTQYF | TGTGCCACCAGTAGCGCCCGGGGTACGCAGTATTTT | TRBV24-1 | . | TRBJ2-3 | .
CATSSLGQKQPQHF | TGTGCCACCAGCAGCTTAGGACAAAAGCAGCCCCAGCATTTT | TRBV15 | . | TRBJ1-5 | once
CASSVDIATNEKLFF | TGTGCCAGCAGCGTAGACATAGCAACTAATGAAAAACTGTTTTTT | TRBV9 | . | TRBJ1-4 | many
CSVEDDGREQTLDRSTNYGYTF | TGCAGCGTTGAAGATGACGGGCGTGAGCAGACCCTGGACAGGTCGACTAACTATGGCTACACCTTC | TRBV29-1 | TRBD1 | TRBJ1-2 | .
CAALRGSYEQYF | TGCGCCGCTTTAAGGGGTTCCTACGAGCAGTACTTC | TRBV5-1 | . | TRBJ2-7 | .
CASSFYHGSLPLRKTEAFF | TGTGCCAGCAGTTTTTATCACGGGAGCCTCCCCCTTAGGAAGACTGAAGCTTTCTTT | TRBV12-3/TRBV12-4 | . | TRBJ1-1 | .
CAGSFGAGGYNEQYF | TGTGCCGGCAGCTTTGGGGCAGGGGGATACAATGAGCAGTACTTC | TRBV7-9 | TRBD1 | TRBJ2-7 | .
CASSPGTSRYSGANVLTF | TGTGCCAGCAGTCCCGGGACTAGCCGATACTCTGGGGCCAACGTCCTGACTTTC | TRBV12-3/TRBV12-4 | TRBD2 | TRBJ2-6 | many
CASSYPTGGNGETQYF | TGTGCCAGCAGCTACCCGACAGGGGGCAATGGGGAGACCCAGTACTTC | TRBV7-9 | TRBD1 | TRBJ2-5 | .
CASSQVGQEKLFF | TGCGCCAGCAGCCAAGTCGGACAGGAAAAACTGTTTTTT | TRBV4-1 | . | TRBJ1-4 | many
CASSEAGGQHYEQYF | TGTGCCAGCAGTGAAGCAGGGGGACAGCACTACGAGCAGTACTTC | TRBV6-1 | TRBD1 | TRBJ2-7 | few
CASSVPGSDYGYTF | TGTGCCAGCAGTGTCCCCGGTAGCGACTATGGCTACACCTTC | TRBV6-1 | . | TRBJ1-2 | .
CASSLWGSQPQHF | TGTGCCAGCAGCCTGTGGGGGAGTCAGCCCCAGCATTTT | TRBV7-3 | . | TRBJ1-5 | many
CASSLSGGEDF | TGTGCCAGCAGCTTAAGCGGGGGAGAGGACTTC | TRBV7-2 | TRBD2 | TRBJ2-7 | many
CASSFTSVVAYNEQFF | TGTGCCAGCAGCTTCACTAGCGTCGTCGCCTACAATGAGCAGTTCTTC | TRBV7-8 | TRBD2 | TRBJ2-1 | .
CASSIDGTVNYGYTF | TGTGCCAGTAGTATAGATGGGACAGTTAACTATGGCTACACCTTC | TRBV19 | TRBD1 | TRBJ1-2 | many
CSVEGVQETQYF | TGCAGCGTTGAAGGAGTCCAAGAGACCCAGTACTTC | TRBV29-1 | . | TRBJ2-5 | few
CSAIFSGRSNYGYTF | TGCAGTGCTATCTTTTCAGGACGATCCAACTATGGCTACACCTTC | TRBV20-1 | . | TRBJ1-2 | many
CASSSLLGGGYGYTF | TGTGCCAGCAGCTCCTTACTGGGCGGTGGGTATGGCTACACCTTC | TRBV11-2 | . | TRBJ1-2 | .
CSARDVGGRGEAFF | TGCAGTGCTAGAGATGTAGGCGGGAGGGGTGAAGCTTTCTTT | TRBV20-1 | . | TRBJ1-1 | many
CASNSRPGELFF | TGTGCCAGCAACTCCCGCCCCGGGGAGCTGTTTTTT | TRBV5-6 | . | TRBJ2-2 | .